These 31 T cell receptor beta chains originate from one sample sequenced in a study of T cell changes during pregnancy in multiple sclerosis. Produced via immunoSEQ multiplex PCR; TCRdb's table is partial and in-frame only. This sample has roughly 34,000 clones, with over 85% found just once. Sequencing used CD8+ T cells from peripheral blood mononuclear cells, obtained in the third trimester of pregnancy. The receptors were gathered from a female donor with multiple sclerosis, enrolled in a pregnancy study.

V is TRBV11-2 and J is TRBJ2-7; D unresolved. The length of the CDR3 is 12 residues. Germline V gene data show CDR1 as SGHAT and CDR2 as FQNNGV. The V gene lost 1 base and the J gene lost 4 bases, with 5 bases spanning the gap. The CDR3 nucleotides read TGTGCCAGCAGCTTAGCGTTATACGAGCAGTACTTC. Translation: CASSLALYEQYF.

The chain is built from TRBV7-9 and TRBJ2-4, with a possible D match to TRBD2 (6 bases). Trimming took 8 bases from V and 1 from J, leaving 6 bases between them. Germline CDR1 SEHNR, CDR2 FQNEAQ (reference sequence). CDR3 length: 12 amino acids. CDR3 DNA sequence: TGTGCCAGCGGGGGGGCCAAAAACATTCAGTACTTC. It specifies CASGGAKNIQYF.

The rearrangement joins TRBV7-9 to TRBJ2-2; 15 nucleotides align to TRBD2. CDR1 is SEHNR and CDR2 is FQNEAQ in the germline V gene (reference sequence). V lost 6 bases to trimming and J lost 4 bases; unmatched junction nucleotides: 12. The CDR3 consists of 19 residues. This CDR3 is CASRPPGLAGGRGTGELFF. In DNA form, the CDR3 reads TGTGCCAGCAGACCTCCGGGACTAGCGGGGGGACGGGGCACCGGGGAGCTGTTTTTT.

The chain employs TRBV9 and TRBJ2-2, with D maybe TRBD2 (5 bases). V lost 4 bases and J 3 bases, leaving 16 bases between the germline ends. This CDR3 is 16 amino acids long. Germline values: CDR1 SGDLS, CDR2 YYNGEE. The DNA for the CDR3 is TGTGCCAGCAGCCCCCGGTTGGGAGAGGACACCGGGGAGCTGTTTTTT. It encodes CASSPRLGEDTGELFF.

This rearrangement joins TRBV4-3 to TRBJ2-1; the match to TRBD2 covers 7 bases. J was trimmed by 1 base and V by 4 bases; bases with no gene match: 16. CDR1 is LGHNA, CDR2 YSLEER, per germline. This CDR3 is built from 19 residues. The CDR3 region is CASSRTGGSRVRSYNEQFF. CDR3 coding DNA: TGCGCCAGCAGCCGGACGGGGGGTAGCCGGGTAAGGTCCTACAATGAGCAGTTCTTC.

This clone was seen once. In nucleotides, the CDR3 is TGTGCCAGCAGTACCGGGGGGGCCTTGGTGACCCAGTACTTC. Encoded protein: CASSTGGALVTQYF. The V gene is TRBV5-6, the J gene TRBJ2-5; 8 bases are a match to TRBD2. This CDR3 is 14 amino acids long. The germline gives CDR1 SGHDT, CDR2 YYEEEE. The junction had 10 bases not matched to a gene; V was cut back by 5 bases and J by 7 bases.

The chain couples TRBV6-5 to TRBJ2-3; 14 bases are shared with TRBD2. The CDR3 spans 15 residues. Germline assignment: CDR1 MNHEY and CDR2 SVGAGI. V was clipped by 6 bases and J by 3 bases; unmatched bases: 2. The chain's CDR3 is CASRGLAGETDTQYF. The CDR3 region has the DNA TGTGCCAGCAGGGGACTAGCGGGGGAAACAGATACGCAGTATTTT.

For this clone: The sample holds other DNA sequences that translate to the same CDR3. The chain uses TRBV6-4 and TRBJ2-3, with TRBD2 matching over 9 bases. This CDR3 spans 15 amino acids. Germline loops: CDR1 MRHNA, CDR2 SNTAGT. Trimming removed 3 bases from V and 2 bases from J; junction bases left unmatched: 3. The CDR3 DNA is TGTGCCAGCAGTGAAGCTAGCGGGGACACAGATACGCAGTATTTT. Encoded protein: CASSEASGDTDTQYF.

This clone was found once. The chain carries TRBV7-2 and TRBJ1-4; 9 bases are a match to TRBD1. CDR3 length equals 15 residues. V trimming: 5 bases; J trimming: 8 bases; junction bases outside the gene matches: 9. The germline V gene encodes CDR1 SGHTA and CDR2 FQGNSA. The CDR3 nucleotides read TGTGCCAGCAGCCACAAGGGACAGGGTAGAGAAAAACTGTTTTTT. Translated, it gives CASSHKGQGREKLFF.

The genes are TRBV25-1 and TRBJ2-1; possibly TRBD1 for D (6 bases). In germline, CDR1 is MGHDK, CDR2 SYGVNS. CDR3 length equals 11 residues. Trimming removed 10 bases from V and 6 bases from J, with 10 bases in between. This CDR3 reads CATEGVNEQFF. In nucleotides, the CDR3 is TGTGCCACCGAGGGGGTCAATGAGCAGTTCTTC.

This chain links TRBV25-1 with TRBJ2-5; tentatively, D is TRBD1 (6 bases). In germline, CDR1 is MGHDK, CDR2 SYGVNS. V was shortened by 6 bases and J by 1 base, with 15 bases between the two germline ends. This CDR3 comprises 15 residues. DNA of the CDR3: TGTGCCAGCAGCCCTCCGGACAGTTTCCAAGAGACCCAGTACTTC. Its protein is CASSPPDSFQETQYF.

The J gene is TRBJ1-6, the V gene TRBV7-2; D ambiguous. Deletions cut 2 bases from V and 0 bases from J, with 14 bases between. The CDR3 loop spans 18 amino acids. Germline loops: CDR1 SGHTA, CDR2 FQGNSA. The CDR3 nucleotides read TGTGCCAGCAGCTTATCCCCCACGGAGAGCTCCTATAATTCACCCCTCCACTTT. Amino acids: CASSLSPTESSYNSPLHF.

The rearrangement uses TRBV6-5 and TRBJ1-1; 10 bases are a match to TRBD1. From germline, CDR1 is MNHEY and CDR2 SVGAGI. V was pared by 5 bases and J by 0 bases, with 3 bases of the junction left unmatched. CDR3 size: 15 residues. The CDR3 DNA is TGTGCCAGCAGTGCGGGACAGGGGATGAACACTGAAGCTTTCTTT. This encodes CASSAGQGMNTEAFF.

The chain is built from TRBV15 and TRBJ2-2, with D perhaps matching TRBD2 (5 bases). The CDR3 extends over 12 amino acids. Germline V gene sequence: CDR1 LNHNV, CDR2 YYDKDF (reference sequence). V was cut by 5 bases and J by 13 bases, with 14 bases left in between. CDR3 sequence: CATSSPYSGLFF. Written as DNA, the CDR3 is TGTGCCACCAGCTCACCGTACAGCGGGCTGTTTTTT.

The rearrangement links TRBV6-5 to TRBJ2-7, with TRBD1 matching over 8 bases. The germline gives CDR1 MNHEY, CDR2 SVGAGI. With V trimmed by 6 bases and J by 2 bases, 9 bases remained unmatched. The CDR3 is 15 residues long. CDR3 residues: CASSGVRQGTYEQYF. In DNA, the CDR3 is TGTGCCAGCAGCGGGGTCCGACAGGGGACCTACGAGCAGTACTTC.

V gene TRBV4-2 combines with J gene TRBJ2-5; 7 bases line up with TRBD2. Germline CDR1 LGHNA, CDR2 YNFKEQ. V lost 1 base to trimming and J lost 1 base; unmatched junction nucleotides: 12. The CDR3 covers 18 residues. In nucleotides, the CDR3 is TGTGCCAGCAGCCAAGGAGCTTCCGGAGCGGGGCCCCAAGAGACCCAGTACTTC. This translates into CASSQGASGAGPQETQYF.

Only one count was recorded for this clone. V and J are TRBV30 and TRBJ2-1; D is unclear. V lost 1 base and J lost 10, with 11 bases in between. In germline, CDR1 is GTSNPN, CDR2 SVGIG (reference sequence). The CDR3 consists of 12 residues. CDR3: CAWSETVREQFF. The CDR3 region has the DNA TGTGCCTGGAGTGAAACTGTAAGAGAGCAGTTCTTC.

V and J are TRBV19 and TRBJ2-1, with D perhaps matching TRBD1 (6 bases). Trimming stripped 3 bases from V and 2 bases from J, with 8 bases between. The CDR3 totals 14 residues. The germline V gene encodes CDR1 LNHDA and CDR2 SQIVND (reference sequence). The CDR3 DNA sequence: TGTGCCAGTAGTATCCCAGGGGCCTACAATGAGCAGTTCTTC. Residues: CASSIPGAYNEQFF.

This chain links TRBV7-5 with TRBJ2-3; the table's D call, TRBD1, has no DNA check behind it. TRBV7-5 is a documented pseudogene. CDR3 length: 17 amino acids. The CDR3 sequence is CARSLPSRTGDPDTQYF. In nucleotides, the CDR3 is TGTGCCAGAAGCTTACCGTCCCGGACAGGGGACCCAGATACGCAGTATTTT.

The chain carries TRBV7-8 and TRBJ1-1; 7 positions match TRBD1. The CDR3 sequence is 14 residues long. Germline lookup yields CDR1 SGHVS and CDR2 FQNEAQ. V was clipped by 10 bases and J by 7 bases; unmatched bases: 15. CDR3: CATKTGARTGEAFF. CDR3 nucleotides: TGTGCCACCAAAACAGGGGCCCGAACCGGTGAAGCTTTCTTT.

CDR3 residues: CASSPSGAEAFF. CDR3 coding DNA: TGTGCCAGCAGCCCCTCCGGTGCTGAAGCTTTCTTT. J is TRBJ1-1 and V is TRBV5-4; D not resolved. There are 12 residues in the CDR3. Germline V gene sequence: CDR1 SGHNT, CDR2 YYREEE (reference sequence). Trimming took 4 bases from V and 6 from J, leaving 10 bases between them.

CDR3: CASSRQGGSYNEQFF. In DNA, the CDR3 is TGCGCCAGCAGCCGACAGGGGGGCTCCTACAATGAGCAGTTCTTC. The chain recombines TRBV4-3 with TRBJ2-1; 9 nucleotides agree with TRBD1. The V segment lost 4 bases and the J segment 0 bases; nucleotides outside the gene matches: 1. Germline CDR1 LGHNA, CDR2 YSLEER. The CDR3 contains 15 residues.

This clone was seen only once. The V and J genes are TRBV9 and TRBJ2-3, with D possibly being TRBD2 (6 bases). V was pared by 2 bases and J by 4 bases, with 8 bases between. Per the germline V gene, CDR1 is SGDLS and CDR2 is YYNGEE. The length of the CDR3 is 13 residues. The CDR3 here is CASSVGTADTQYF. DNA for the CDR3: TGTGCCAGCAGCGTCGGGACTGCAGATACGCAGTATTTT.

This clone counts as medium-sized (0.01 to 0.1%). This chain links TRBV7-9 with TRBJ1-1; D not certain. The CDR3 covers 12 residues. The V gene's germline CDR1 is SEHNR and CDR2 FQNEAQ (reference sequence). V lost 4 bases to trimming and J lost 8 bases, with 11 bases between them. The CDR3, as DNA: TGTGCCAGCAGCTCCGGGAGCCCAGAAGCTTTCTTT. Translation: CASSSGSPEAFF. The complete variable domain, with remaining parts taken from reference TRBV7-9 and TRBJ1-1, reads DTGVSQNPRHKITKRGQNVTFRCDPISEHNRLYWYRQTLGQGPEFLTYFQNEAQLEKSRLLSDRFSAERPKGSFSTLEIQRTEQGDSAMYLCASSSGSPEAFFGQGTRLTVV.

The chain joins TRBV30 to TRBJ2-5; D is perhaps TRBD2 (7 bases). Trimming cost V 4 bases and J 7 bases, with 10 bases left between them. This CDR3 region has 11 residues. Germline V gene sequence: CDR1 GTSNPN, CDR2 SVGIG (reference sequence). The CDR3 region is CAWMAGATQYF. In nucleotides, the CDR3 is TGTGCCTGGATGGCGGGGGCGACCCAGTACTTC.

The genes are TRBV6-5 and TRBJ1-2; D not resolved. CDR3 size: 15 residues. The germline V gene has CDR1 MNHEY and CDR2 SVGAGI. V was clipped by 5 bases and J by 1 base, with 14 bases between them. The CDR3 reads CASSPPRGGNYGYTF. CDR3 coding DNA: TGTGCCAGCAGTCCACCGCGGGGAGGTAACTATGGCTACACCTTC.

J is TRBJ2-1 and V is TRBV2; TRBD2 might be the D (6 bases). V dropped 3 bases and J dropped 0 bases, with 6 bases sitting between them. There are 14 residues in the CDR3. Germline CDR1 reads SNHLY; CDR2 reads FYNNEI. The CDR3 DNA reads TGTGCCAGCAGTGAGGACTACTCCTACAATGAGCAGTTCTTC. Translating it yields CASSEDYSYNEQFF.

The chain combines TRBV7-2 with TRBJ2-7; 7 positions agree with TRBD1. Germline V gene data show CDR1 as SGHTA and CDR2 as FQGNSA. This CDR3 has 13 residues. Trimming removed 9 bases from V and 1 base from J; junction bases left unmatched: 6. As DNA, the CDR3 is TGTGCCAGTCGAGGGGGCGCTTCCTACGAGCAGTACTTC. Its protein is CASRGGASYEQYF.

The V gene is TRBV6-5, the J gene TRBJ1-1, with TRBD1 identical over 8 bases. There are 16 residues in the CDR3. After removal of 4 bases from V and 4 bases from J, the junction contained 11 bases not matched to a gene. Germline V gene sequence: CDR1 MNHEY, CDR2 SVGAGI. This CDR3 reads CASSSNRDRFRTEAFF. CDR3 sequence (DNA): TGTGCCAGCAGTTCAAACCGGGACAGGTTTCGCACTGAAGCTTTCTTT.

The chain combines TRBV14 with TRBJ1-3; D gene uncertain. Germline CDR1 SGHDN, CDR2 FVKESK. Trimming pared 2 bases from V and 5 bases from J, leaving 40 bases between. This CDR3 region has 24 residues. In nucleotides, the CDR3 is TGTGCCAGCAGCCAATTCTCGAGGAGTCTAGATTCCCTTTACCCTCCGGAATCCCGAAACACCATATATTTT. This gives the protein CASSQFSRSLDSLYPPESRNTIYF.

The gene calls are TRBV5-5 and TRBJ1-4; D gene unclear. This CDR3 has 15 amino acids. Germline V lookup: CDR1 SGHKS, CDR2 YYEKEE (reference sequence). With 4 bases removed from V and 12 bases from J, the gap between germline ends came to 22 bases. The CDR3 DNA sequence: TGTGCCAGCAGCCAGACGGAGGTCGTCTTGGGAGAACTGTTTTTT. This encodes CASSQTEVVLGELFF. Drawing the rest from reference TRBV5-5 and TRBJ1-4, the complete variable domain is DAGVTQSPTHLIKTRGQQVTLRCSPISGHKSVSWYQQVLGQGPQFIFQYYEKEERGRGNFPDRFSARQFPNYSSELNVNALLLGDSALYLCASSQTEVVLGELFFGSGTQLSVL.